Following are 30 T cell receptor beta chains from one sample sequenced in a study of patients and donors after allogeneic stem cell transplantation. TCRdb itself ran the RT-PCR reads through MiXCR, one entry per CDR3 protein. The repertoire holds approximately 160,000 distinct CDR3 sequences, with about 29% as singletons. The sample comprised blood, either unsorted or a sorted T cell fraction (not recorded which). These receptors all stem from a human donor who was either an allogeneic HSCT recipient or a stem cell or donor lymphocyte infusion donor (not recorded which). It is not recorded whose cells these are; they may come from a transplant donor.

The sample holds many counts of this clonotype. The J gene is TRBJ1-2, the V gene TRBV27; perhaps TRBD1 as D (5 bases). This CDR3 is built from 14 residues. Germline CDR1 and CDR2: MNHEY and SMNVEV (reference sequence). V lost 0 bases and J lost 4, with 9 bases in between. CDR3 sequence reads: CASSLSQATYGYTF. CDR3 DNA sequence: TGTGCCAGCAGTTTATCACAGGCTACCTATGGCTACACCTTC.

About this clonotype itself: One junction end does not reproduce the germline sequence, and a read error may be involved. The rearrangement links TRBV20-1 to TRBJ2-1; TRBD2 aligns across 11 bases. Looked up from germline, CDR1 is DFQATT and CDR2 is SNEGSKA (reference sequence). This CDR3 contains 12 residues. The CDR3 sequence is CSARDLAGGPLF. As DNA, the CDR3 is TGCAGTGCTAGGGACCTAGCGGGAGGTCCCCTCTTC.

This clonotype has just a few counts. This chain uses TRBV3-1 with TRBJ1-5; D not resolved. From germline, CDR1 is LGHDT and CDR2 YNNKEL (reference sequence). V was pared by 5 bases and J by 0 bases, with 11 bases between. This CDR3 is 15 amino acids long. The CDR3 region is CASSGSPYSNQPQHF. The CDR3 nucleotides read TGTGCCAGCAGCGGTAGCCCTTATAGCAATCAGCCCCAGCATTTT.

The chain joins TRBV19 to TRBJ1-1, with 10 bases aligning to TRBD1. The V gene end was trimmed by 5 bases and the J gene end by 3 bases; junction bases not matched to a gene: 9. This CDR3 comprises 16 residues. CDR1 is LNHDA, CDR2 SQIVND, per germline (reference sequence). CDR3 protein: CASSPRTGGKDTEAFF. In DNA form, the CDR3 reads TGTGCCAGTAGTCCCCGGACAGGGGGAAAGGACACTGAAGCTTTCTTT.

This clonotype was observed a few times. This sequence joins TRBV4-3 and TRBJ2-1; D not certain. The CDR3 has 15 amino acids. Trimming cost V 0 bases and J 4 bases, with 10 bases left between them. Germline CDR1 is LGHNA and CDR2 is YSLEER. CDR3 in amino acids: CASSQDIDPYNEQFF. CDR3 bases: TGCGCCAGCAGCCAAGATATCGATCCTTACAATGAGCAGTTCTTC.

This clonotype occurred many times. This chain joins TRBV6-6 and TRBJ1-6; TRBD1 matches at 7 bases. CDR1 and CDR2 from the germline V gene are MNHNY and SVGAGI (reference sequence). J lost 10 bases, V lost 6 bases, and 12 bases had no gene match. The CDR3 is 15 amino acids. The CDR3 spells CASSLKHRGWSPLHF. The CDR3 DNA reads TGTGCCAGCAGCCTAAAGCACAGGGGCTGGTCACCCCTCCACTTT.

This clonotype was seen just once. This chain uses TRBV12-3 or TRBV12-4 with TRBJ2-7; D is perhaps TRBD1 (6 bases). Trimming took off 6 bases at V and 4 bases at J, with 19 bases between the two ends. The CDR3 has 15 residues. CDR3 bases: TGTGCCAGCAGATTCACAGGGACGGGATCGTACGAGCAGTACTTC. Translated: CASRFTGTGSYEQYF.

This clonotype was observed at least ten times. This chain uses TRBV12-3 or TRBV12-4 with TRBJ1-2, with 9 positions matching TRBD1. The CDR3 has 14 residues. The V and J ends lost 5 bases and 4 bases, in that order; junction bases with no gene match: 5. CDR3 sequence: CASSIGTGSYGYTF. DNA of the CDR3: TGTGCCAGCAGTATAGGGACAGGGAGCTATGGCTACACCTTC.

This clonotype was recorded a few times. The chain uses TRBV28 and TRBJ1-6, with a weak D call TRBD1 (5 bases). V lost 4 bases and J 3 bases, leaving 10 bases between the germline ends. CDR1 and CDR2 (germline): MDHEN, SYDVKM. This CDR3 has 15 amino acids. The CDR3 DNA reads as TGTGCCAGCAGTTCCCGGGACGGCTATAATTCACCCCTCCACTTT. This sequence encodes CASSSRDGYNSPLHF.

The rearrangement links TRBV27 to TRBJ1-2; 7 bases fit TRBD1. Germline V gives CDR1 MNHEY, CDR2 SMNVEV (reference sequence). The junction had 12 bases not matched to a gene; V was cut back by 3 bases and J by 5 bases. This CDR3 contains 16 residues. CDR3 residues: CASSLGTAPGLYGYTF. The CDR3 DNA reads TGTGCCAGCAGTTTGGGGACAGCCCCCGGGCTTTATGGCTACACCTTC.

This clonotype was observed a few times. The J gene is TRBJ2-7, the V gene TRBV30; D gene unclear. V lost 2 bases and J 3 bases, leaving 11 bases between the germline ends. The CDR3 runs to 13 residues. Germline loops: CDR1 GTSNPN, CDR2 SVGIG (reference sequence). The CDR3: CAWSRAEIYEQYF. CDR3 sequence (DNA): TGTGCCTGGAGTAGAGCAGAGATCTACGAGCAGTACTTC.

The chain uses TRBV6-5 and TRBJ2-7; D assignment may be TRBD1 or TRBD2 (5 bases each). Deletions cut 0 bases from V and 2 bases from J, with 14 bases between. This CDR3 region has 16 residues. Germline values: CDR1 MNHEY, CDR2 SVGAGI. CDR3 nucleotide sequence: TGTGCCAGCAGTTACTCGAGGGGCAGAGGGACCTACGAGCAGTACTTC. As protein: CASSYSRGRGTYEQYF.

The gene calls are TRBV5-1 and TRBJ2-2; D not certain. The V gene's germline CDR1 is SGHRS and CDR2 YFSETQ. The CDR3 is made up of 15 amino acids. Trimming took off 2 bases at V and 5 bases at J, with 13 bases between the two ends. DNA for the CDR3: TGCGCCAGCAGCTTTTCCGACTCCTTAACCGGGGAGCTGTTTTTT. This encodes CASSFSDSLTGELFF.

This rearrangement joins TRBV5-1 to TRBJ2-7; 13 bases line up with TRBD2. Germline V gene lookup returns CDR1 SGHRS and CDR2 YFSETQ. The CDR3 has 18 amino acids. The J segment lost 0 bases and the V segment lost 2 bases, leaving 8 bases of the junction unmatched. The CDR3 nucleotides read TGCGCCAGCAGCTTCAATCCAGGGACTAGCGGGATCTCCTACGAGCAGTACTTC. As protein: CASSFNPGTSGISYEQYF.

The chain employs TRBV14 and TRBJ2-5; D is uncertain. The CDR3 is 14 residues long. The V and J ends lost 1 base and 9 bases respectively, with 15 bases between them. Germline values: CDR1 SGHDN, CDR2 FVKESK. Here the CDR3 DNA reads TGTGCCAGCAGCCAAGGGGCCGTACCAAGGGCCCAGTACTTC. It is translated as CASSQGAVPRAQYF.

This clonotype appeared many times. The rearrangement links TRBV6-5 to TRBJ1-1, with 10 nucleotides matching TRBD1. Germline V gene lookup returns CDR1 MNHEY and CDR2 SVGAGI. J gave up 6 bases and V 2 bases, and 9 bases lay outside the gene matches. The CDR3 spans 16 residues. The CDR3 region has the DNA TGTGCCAGCAGTTACCCAACGGGACAGGGGCTCGCTGAAGCTTTCTTT. It specifies CASSYPTGQGLAEAFF.

This clonotype was seen only a few times. The rearrangement links TRBV12-3 or TRBV12-4 to TRBJ2-1; possibly TRBD1 or TRBD2 for D (6 bases each). This CDR3 has 14 residues. CDR3: CASRGTSFRGEQFF. The CDR3 coding sequence is TGTGCTAGTAGGGGGACTTCCTTCCGCGGTGAGCAGTTCTTC.

This clonotype was detected a few times. The genes are TRBV7-3 and TRBJ2-1; TRBD2 matches 13 bases. The CDR3 extends over 15 amino acids. Germline assignment: CDR1 SGHTA and CDR2 FQGTGA. The J segment lost 7 bases and the V segment lost 5 bases, leaving 5 bases of the junction unmatched. CDR3 sequence (DNA): TGTGCCAGCAGCAGGGGGACTAGCGGGATTAATGAGCAGTTCTTC. It encodes CASSRGTSGINEQFF.

J is TRBJ2-1 and V is TRBV5-5; D unresolved. Trimming took off 4 bases at V and 0 bases at J, with 8 bases between the two ends. Germline V CDR1 and CDR2: SGHKS, YYEKEE (reference sequence). This CDR3 is built from 14 residues. In DNA, the CDR3 is TGTGCCAGCAGCACCAGGAGCTCCTACAATGAGCAGTTCTTC. It yields the protein CASSTRSSYNEQFF. Using reference TRBV5-5 and TRBJ2-1 for the parts outside the CDR3, the full variable domain is DAGVTQSPTHLIKTRGQQVTLRCSPISGHKSVSWYQQVLGQGPQFIFQYYEKEERGRGNFPDRFSARQFPNYSSELNVNALLLGDSALYLCASSTRSSYNEQFFGPGTRLTVL.

This clonotype was recorded once. The chain recombines TRBV12-3 or TRBV12-4 with TRBJ1-1; no clear D. CDR3 size: 14 residues. V lost 3 bases to trimming and J lost 3 bases, with 11 bases between them. The CDR3 spells CASSLSLTDTEAFF. The CDR3 region has the DNA TGTGCCAGCAGTTTGAGCCTGACGGACACTGAAGCTTTCTTT.

This clonotype was seen only a few times. The chain carries TRBV12-3 or TRBV12-4 and TRBJ2-1; D uncertain. The CDR3 consists of 11 residues. V shed 7 bases and J shed 7 bases, with 8 bases lying between them. The chain's CDR3 is CASTLQNEQFF. As DNA, the CDR3 is TGTGCCAGCACCCTGCAGAATGAGCAGTTCTTC.

The chain joins TRBV12-3 or TRBV12-4 to TRBJ2-7; 10 nucleotides match TRBD1. The CDR3 has 15 amino acids. V trimming: 4 bases; J trimming: 2 bases; junction bases outside the gene matches: 5. The CDR3 DNA sequence: TGTGCCAGCAGTTCCCCGGGACAGGGGACCTACGAGCAGTACTTC. Its protein is CASSSPGQGTYEQYF.

This rearrangement joins TRBV4-2 to TRBJ2-7; D assignment may be TRBD1 or TRBD2 (5 bases each). The length of the CDR3 is 16 residues. The germline V gene has CDR1 LGHNA and CDR2 YNFKEQ. Trimming stripped 0 bases from V and 3 bases from J, with 15 bases between. CDR3 loop: CASSQEWPTRGYEQYF. CDR3 nucleotides: TGTGCCAGCAGCCAAGAGTGGCCCACGAGGGGCTACGAGCAGTACTTC.

V and J are TRBV13 and TRBJ1-6; D is uncertain. The CDR3 has 15 residues. The germline V and J ends were trimmed by 1 base and 7 bases, with 11 bases remaining between them. Per germline, CDR1 PRHDT and CDR2 FYEKMQ (reference sequence). CDR3 amino acids: CASSLERSGNSPLHF. CDR3 DNA: TGTGCCAGCAGCTTAGAGAGGTCGGGGAATTCACCCCTCCACTTT.

This clonotype was counted only a few times. V and J are TRBV12-3 or TRBV12-4 and TRBJ2-7, with TRBD2 matching 7 bases. With V trimmed by 7 bases and J by 2 bases, 8 bases remained unmatched. The CDR3 sequence is 14 residues long. The CDR3 DNA reads as TGTGCCAGCACCGGGAGAGCGGGACCCTACGAGCAGTACTTC. It yields the protein CASTGRAGPYEQYF.

The table lists this clonotype with a few counts. This chain joins TRBV14 and TRBJ1-4; D remains unclear. Germline V gene data show CDR1 as SGHDN and CDR2 as FVKESK. Trimming stripped 4 bases from V and 8 bases from J, with 20 bases between. The CDR3 totals 16 residues. The CDR3 loop is CASSPLDPKKREKLFF. CDR3 in DNA: TGTGCCAGCAGCCCCCTAGATCCGAAAAAGAGGGAAAAACTGTTTTTT.

This clonotype has a single count. The V gene is TRBV5-8, the J gene TRBJ2-1; 8 positions agree with TRBD2. The germline V gene has CDR1 SGHTS and CDR2 YDEGEE. V lost 1 base and J lost 0; bases outside the gene matches: 3. This CDR3 has 16 residues. The CDR3, as DNA: TGTGCCAGCAGCTTGAGCGGGAGTGTCTCCTACAATGAGCAGTTCTTC. Protein: CASSLSGSVSYNEQFF. Filled out from reference TRBV5-8 and TRBJ2-1, the complete variable domain reads EAGVTQSPTHLIKTRGQQATLRCSPISGHTSVYWYQQALGLGLQFLLWYDEGEERNRGNFPPRFSGRQFPNYSSELNVNALELEDSALYLCASSLSGSVSYNEQFFGPGTRLTVL.

In this sample, this clonotype turned up many times. The V call is TRBV5-1, the J call TRBJ2-3; tentatively, D is TRBD1 or TRBD2 (6 bases each). This CDR3 region has 13 residues. The V gene lost 2 bases and the J gene lost 8 bases, with 12 bases spanning the gap. Per the germline V gene, CDR1 is SGHRS and CDR2 is YFSETQ. This CDR3 reads CASSLQGGITQYF. In nucleotides, the CDR3 is TGCGCCAGCAGCTTACAGGGCGGGATTACGCAGTATTTT.

This clonotype has more than one count but fewer than ten. This chain links TRBV4-3 with TRBJ2-1, with D tentatively TRBD1 (5 bases). This CDR3 region has 15 residues. Germline V gene lookup returns CDR1 LGHNA and CDR2 YSLEER. Between the trimmed V and J ends, which lost 4 bases and 4 bases, there was a span of 14 bases. In nucleotides, the CDR3 is TGCGCCAGCAGCCCGTTAGGGGCAGGGTACAATGAGCAGTTCTTC. Protein sequence: CASSPLGAGYNEQFF.

In the case of this clonotype: An end of the junction does not agree with germline; a read error may underlie this. The gene calls are TRBV27 and TRBJ2-7; TRBD1 is a possible D gene (7 bases). There are 10 residues in the CDR3. CDR1 and CDR2 (germline): MNHEY, SMNVEV (reference sequence). In nucleotides, the CDR3 is TGTGCCAGCACGGAGGCAGGGGGGAACTTC. Protein: CASTEAGGNF.